This T cell receptor beta chain was retrieved from a study of T cell repertoires in cytomegalovirus infection. General study results and limits: Ex vivo, HLA-C-restricted CMV-specific TCR beta clonotypes prevailed over the rest of the response. Based on cumulative public TCR beta family frequency, carriers of CMV plus the relevant HLA were identified.

CDR1 and CDR2 (germline): KGHSH, LQKENI. The CDR3 is made up of 15 amino acids. V dropped 1 base and J dropped 4; count of bases not matched to a gene: 6. One entry per CDR3 protein results from TCRdb running MiXCR on the reads. The data show some 450,000 distinct CDR3 sequences, approximately 33% seen once. This clonotype was seen only a few times. Its antigen is unidentified. This sequence joins TRBV18 and TRBJ2-5; 7 positions agree with TRBD2. The source material was PBMCs. The TCR was taken from a human donor in good health (CMV status not recorded). Some clones in this sample may be carry-over from other donors' samples. Here the CDR3 DNA reads TGTGCCAGCTCACCACTTAGCGGGCTTCCAGAGACCCAGTACTTC. Translating it yields CASSPLSGLPETQYF.